These T cell receptor beta chains were read from a single sample in a study of CD8 T cells in ankylosing spondylitis. TCRdb independently ran MiXCR on the 5' RACE reads; one entry per CDR3 protein. This table holds 150,000 to 200,000 distinct CDR3 sequences, around 10% found once. The sample comprised blood, either unsorted or a sorted T cell fraction (not recorded which). These receptors all stem from a male donor with ankylosing spondylitis or in good health (not recorded which). CDR3s include the opening cysteine and the closing phenylalanine or tryptophan. Each record gives: J gene, CDR3 length, clone size, D gene, V gene, CDR3 protein, CDR3 DNA. The D gene is left open where the match is weak. Rows give clone size only sometimes, using once, few, many, or a class for an expanded clone.

j_gene: TRBJ2-5; len: 15; abundance: NA; d_gene: NA; v_gene: TRBV7-9; CDR3aa: CASSLVGQVGETQYF; CDR3nt: TGTGCCAGCAGCTTAGTGGGTCAGGTCGGAGAGACCCAGTACTTC
j_gene: TRBJ2-5; len: 13; abundance: NA; d_gene: NA; v_gene: TRBV10-3; CDR3aa: CAIRSGAQETQYF; CDR3nt: TGTGCCATCAGGTCGGGCGCCCAGGAGACCCAGTACTTC
j_gene: TRBJ2-1; len: 16; abundance: NA; d_gene: TRBD1; v_gene: TRBV5-6; CDR3aa: CASSLGTGQVYNEQFF; CDR3nt: TGTGCCAGCAGCTTGGGGACGGGACAGGTCTACAATGAGCAGTTCTTC
j_gene: TRBJ2-7; len: 12; abundance: many; d_gene: TRBD2; v_gene: TRBV10-3; CDR3aa: CAISESGGEQYF; CDR3nt: TGTGCCATCAGTGAGTCGGGAGGGGAGCAGTACTTC
j_gene: TRBJ1-4; len: 13; abundance: many; d_gene: NA; v_gene: TRBV6-5; CDR3aa: CASSSIQGLKLFF; CDR3nt: TGTGCCAGCAGTTCCATACAGGGATTAAAACTGTTTTTT
j_gene: TRBJ1-6; len: 16; abundance: many; d_gene: TRBD1; v_gene: TRBV20-1; CDR3aa: CSASDVRQGANSPLHF; CDR3nt: TGCAGTGCTAGTGATGTCCGGCAGGGGGCGAATTCACCCCTCCACTTT
j_gene: TRBJ2-5; len: 15; abundance: NA; d_gene: NA; v_gene: TRBV10-2; CDR3aa: CASSAGVGGAETQYF; CDR3nt: TGCGCCAGCAGCGCAGGGGTGGGGGGGGCAGAGACCCAGTACTTC
j_gene: TRBJ1-4; len: 15; abundance: many; d_gene: TRBD1; v_gene: TRBV18; CDR3aa: CASSPSGQGDEKLFF; CDR3nt: TGTGCCAGCTCACCCAGCGGGCAGGGGGATGAAAAACTGTTTTTT
j_gene: TRBJ2-7; len: 13; abundance: many; d_gene: NA; v_gene: TRBV30; CDR3aa: CAWDAGASYEQYF; CDR3nt: TGTGCCTGGGACGCGGGGGCGAGCTACGAGCAGTACTTC
j_gene: TRBJ2-7; len: 15; abundance: few; d_gene: NA; v_gene: TRBV6-2/TRBV6-3; CDR3aa: CASSRPRDGHYEQYF; CDR3nt: TGTGCCAGCAGCCGACCCCGGGACGGTCACTACGAGCAGTACTTC
j_gene: TRBJ1-1; len: 15; abundance: many; d_gene: NA; v_gene: TRBV20-1; CDR3aa: CSARDWRTLNTEAFF; CDR3nt: TGCAGTGCTAGAGATTGGAGGACATTGAACACTGAAGCTTTCTTT
j_gene: TRBJ2-2; len: 16; abundance: many; d_gene: TRBD2; v_gene: TRBV28; CDR3aa: CASSPSLAGGPGELFF; CDR3nt: TGTGCCAGCAGTCCCAGTCTAGCGGGGGGGCCCGGGGAGCTGTTTTTT
j_gene: TRBJ2-7; len: 16; abundance: many; d_gene: TRBD2; v_gene: TRBV4-2; CDR3aa: CASSQDFASGSYEQYF; CDR3nt: TGTGCCAGCAGCCAAGATTTTGCTAGCGGGAGCTACGAGCAGTACTTC
j_gene: TRBJ2-2; len: 19; abundance: NA; d_gene: TRBD2; v_gene: TRBV4-3; CDR3aa: CASSQDVPAGGPGTGELFF; CDR3nt: TGCGCCAGCAGCCAAGATGTCCCAGCGGGGGGGCCGGGCACCGGGGAGCTGTTTTTT
j_gene: TRBJ1-2; len: 15; abundance: many; d_gene: TRBD1; v_gene: TRBV12-3/TRBV12-4; CDR3aa: CASSLGQGLLYGYTF; CDR3nt: TGTGCCAGCAGTTTGGGACAGGGATTACTTTATGGCTACACCTTC
j_gene: TRBJ2-1; len: 16; abundance: many; d_gene: TRBD2; v_gene: TRBV7-6; CDR3aa: CASSSLAGPSAGEQFF; CDR3nt: TGTGCCAGCAGCTCTCTAGCGGGCCCCAGTGCTGGTGAGCAGTTCTTC
j_gene: TRBJ2-1; len: 13; abundance: NA; d_gene: NA; v_gene: TRBV12-3/TRBV12-4; CDR3aa: CASSPIRYNEQFF; CDR3nt: TGTGCCAGCAGTCCCATACGTTACAATGAGCAGTTCTTC
j_gene: TRBJ1-2; len: 16; abundance: many; d_gene: TRBD1; v_gene: TRBV6-1; CDR3aa: CASRKQGAAAYYGYTF; CDR3nt: TGTGCCAGCAGAAAACAGGGGGCCGCCGCGTACTATGGCTACACCTTC
j_gene: TRBJ2-7; len: 13; abundance: few; d_gene: TRBD2; v_gene: TRBV2; CDR3aa: CASRSGTSREQYF; CDR3nt: TGTGCCAGCAGGTCCGGGACTAGCCGCGAGCAGTACTTC
j_gene: TRBJ2-3; len: 13; abundance: many; d_gene: TRBD2; v_gene: TRBV12-3/TRBV12-4; CDR3aa: CASSPTSGYTQYF; CDR3nt: TGTGCCAGCAGCCCGACTAGCGGGTATACGCAGTATTTT
j_gene: TRBJ1-4; len: 16; abundance: NA; d_gene: NA; v_gene: TRBV7-4; CDR3aa: CASSLNGAATNEKLFF; CDR3nt: TGTGCCAGCAGCTTAAATGGAGCGGCAACTAATGAAAAACTGTTTTTT
j_gene: TRBJ2-3; len: 17; abundance: few; d_gene: NA; v_gene: TRBV7-2; CDR3aa: CASSLASRGLSTDTQYF; CDR3nt: TGTGCCAGCAGCTTAGCGTCGCGGGGCCTGAGCACAGATACGCAGTATTTT
j_gene: TRBJ2-2; len: 16; abundance: many; d_gene: NA; v_gene: TRBV3-1; CDR3aa: CASSHYRVPRTGELFF; CDR3nt: TGTGCCAGCAGCCACTACAGGGTACCTCGCACCGGGGAGCTGTTTTTT
j_gene: TRBJ2-3; len: 11; abundance: many; d_gene: NA; v_gene: TRBV6-6; CDR3aa: CASTNGDTQYF; CDR3nt: TGTGCCAGCACTAACGGGGATACGCAGTATTTT
j_gene: TRBJ2-7; len: 15; abundance: NA; d_gene: NA; v_gene: TRBV18; CDR3aa: CASSPDMKVVYEQYF; CDR3nt: TGTGCCAGCTCACCGGATATGAAGGTCGTTTACGAGCAGTACTTC
j_gene: TRBJ2-4; len: 15; abundance: few; d_gene: NA; v_gene: TRBV11-2; CDR3aa: CASSLDGVAPNIQYF; CDR3nt: TGTGCCAGCAGCTTAGATGGGGTAGCCCCAAACATTCAGTACTTC
j_gene: TRBJ2-5; len: 15; abundance: NA; d_gene: TRBD2; v_gene: TRBV7-8; CDR3aa: CASSSSGLAGWVGDF; CDR3nt: TGTGCCAGCAGCTCATCGGGCCTAGCGGGATGGGTGGGCGACTTC
j_gene: TRBJ1-2; len: 13; abundance: many; d_gene: TRBD1; v_gene: TRBV27; CDR3aa: CASSPTGNYGYTF; CDR3nt: TGTGCCAGCAGTCCGACAGGGAACTATGGCTACACCTTC
j_gene: TRBJ2-7; len: 15; abundance: NA; d_gene: NA; v_gene: TRBV7-2; CDR3aa: CASSPASFSSYEQYF; CDR3nt: TGTGCCAGCAGCCCAGCAAGTTTTTCGTCCTACGAGCAGTACTTC
j_gene: TRBJ1-1; len: 16; abundance: NA; d_gene: NA; v_gene: TRBV6-1; CDR3aa: CASRPSWGSMNTEAFF; CDR3nt: TGTGCCAGCAGACCCTCTTGGGGTTCGATGAACACTGAAGCTTTCTTT
j_gene: TRBJ1-5; len: 15; abundance: NA; d_gene: TRBD1; v_gene: TRBV10-1; CDR3aa: CASSGDRERNQPQHF; CDR3nt: TGCGCCAGCAGTGGTGACAGGGAGCGCAATCAGCCCCAGCATTTT
j_gene: TRBJ2-7; len: 15; abundance: many; d_gene: NA; v_gene: TRBV5-1; CDR3aa: CASSLGKGEGYEQYF; CDR3nt: TGCGCCAGCAGCTTGGGGAAGGGCGAAGGCTACGAGCAGTACTTC
j_gene: TRBJ1-6; len: 14; abundance: many; d_gene: NA; v_gene: TRBV6-1; CDR3aa: CASTVPAGNSPLHF; CDR3nt: TGTGCCAGTACCGTCCCGGCCGGTAATTCACCCCTCCACTTT
j_gene: TRBJ2-7; len: 13; abundance: many; d_gene: NA; v_gene: TRBV29-1; CDR3aa: CSVESGASFEQYF; CDR3nt: TGCAGCGTTGAATCAGGGGCATCTTTCGAGCAGTACTTC
j_gene: TRBJ2-2; len: 14; abundance: few; d_gene: NA; v_gene: TRBV5-1; CDR3aa: CASSSGTPTGELFF; CDR3nt: TGCGCCAGCAGCTCCGGGACCCCGACCGGGGAGCTGTTTTTT
j_gene: TRBJ1-2; len: 14; abundance: NA; d_gene: NA; v_gene: TRBV7-2; CDR3aa: CASSPPTRYYGYTF; CDR3nt: TGTGCCAGCAGCCCTCCGACACGTTACTATGGCTACACCTTC
j_gene: TRBJ1-5; len: 16; abundance: many; d_gene: TRBD1; v_gene: TRBV5-1; CDR3aa: CASSDGTGMSNQPQHF; CDR3nt: TGCGCCAGCAGCGACGGGACAGGGATGAGCAATCAGCCCCAGCATTTT
j_gene: TRBJ1-5; len: 14; abundance: many; d_gene: NA; v_gene: TRBV24-1; CDR3aa: CATSEPGEYQPQHF; CDR3nt: TGTGCCACCAGTGAGCCCGGGGAGTATCAGCCCCAGCATTTT
j_gene: TRBJ2-3; len: 13; abundance: many; d_gene: TRBD2; v_gene: TRBV3-1; CDR3aa: CASSSGLSDTQYF; CDR3nt: TGTGCCAGCAGCTCGGGACTATCAGATACGCAGTATTTT
j_gene: TRBJ2-3; len: 15; abundance: many; d_gene: NA; v_gene: TRBV4-2; CDR3aa: CASSQDHRTGDTQYF; CDR3nt: TGTGCCAGCAGCCAAGATCACAGGACTGGAGATACGCAGTATTTT
j_gene: TRBJ2-1; len: 15; abundance: many; d_gene: NA; v_gene: TRBV3-1; CDR3aa: CASSQDTGRHNEQFF; CDR3nt: TGTGCCAGCAGCCAAGACACCGGACGGCACAATGAGCAGTTCTTC
j_gene: TRBJ2-1; len: 16; abundance: many; d_gene: TRBD2; v_gene: TRBV20-1; CDR3aa: CSVRRGRGGLGNEQFF; CDR3nt: TGCAGTGTCCGGCGGGGGCGGGGGGGCCTCGGAAATGAGCAGTTCTTC
j_gene: TRBJ2-1; len: 11; abundance: few; d_gene: NA; v_gene: TRBV7-9; CDR3aa: CASSRTGEQFF; CDR3nt: TGTGCCAGCAGCCGTACCGGTGAGCAGTTCTTC
j_gene: TRBJ1-1; len: 14; abundance: few; d_gene: TRBD1; v_gene: TRBV11-1; CDR3aa: CASIAPGGDTEAFF; CDR3nt: TGTGCCAGCATCGCCCCAGGGGGAGACACTGAAGCTTTCTTT
j_gene: TRBJ2-2; len: 15; abundance: many; d_gene: TRBD2; v_gene: TRBV5-1; CDR3aa: CASSSSGMDTGELFF; CDR3nt: TGCGCCAGCAGCTCTAGCGGGATGGACACCGGGGAGCTGTTTTTT
j_gene: TRBJ2-2; len: 11; abundance: many; d_gene: NA; v_gene: TRBV5-1; CDR3aa: CASSWAGELFF; CDR3nt: TGCGCCAGCAGCTGGGCCGGGGAGCTGTTTTTT
j_gene: TRBJ1-5; len: 15; abundance: many; d_gene: NA; v_gene: TRBV5-5; CDR3aa: CASSLAWGGNQPQHF; CDR3nt: TGTGCCAGCAGCTTGGCCTGGGGAGGCAATCAGCCCCAGCATTTT
j_gene: TRBJ2-1; len: 15; abundance: many; d_gene: TRBD1; v_gene: TRBV5-5; CDR3aa: CASSLVGTGLDEQFF; CDR3nt: TGTGCCAGCAGCTTGGTAGGGACAGGGTTGGATGAGCAGTTCTTC
j_gene: TRBJ1-1; len: 15; abundance: medium-sized; d_gene: NA; v_gene: TRBV6-5; CDR3aa: CASSYSPRWDTEAFF; CDR3nt: TGTGCCAGCAGTTACTCCCCAAGATGGGACACTGAAGCTTTCTTT
j_gene: TRBJ2-5; len: 13; abundance: NA; d_gene: TRBD2; v_gene: TRBV7-2; CDR3aa: CASSLLLADPPHF; CDR3nt: TGTGCCAGCAGCTTATTACTAGCGGATCCACCACACTTC
j_gene: TRBJ1-2; len: 13; abundance: NA; d_gene: NA; v_gene: TRBV18; CDR3aa: CASSPERDYGYTF; CDR3nt: TGTGCCAGCTCACCGGAGAGGGACTATGGCTACACCTTC
j_gene: TRBJ2-1; len: 16; abundance: many; d_gene: NA; v_gene: TRBV9; CDR3aa: CASSVDPRGKNNEQFF; CDR3nt: TGTGCCAGCAGCGTAGACCCCAGGGGTAAGAACAATGAGCAGTTCTTC
j_gene: TRBJ2-1; len: 17; abundance: few; d_gene: TRBD2; v_gene: TRBV7-9; CDR3aa: CASSPRVRAGGPNGQFF; CDR3nt: TGTGCCAGCAGCCCTAGGGTTCGGGCGGGGGGGCCCAATGGGCAGTTCTTC
j_gene: TRBJ2-1; len: 16; abundance: NA; d_gene: TRBD2; v_gene: TRBV7-8; CDR3aa: CASSLDLAGDRNEQFF; CDR3nt: TGTGCCAGCAGCTTAGATCTAGCGGGGGACAGAAATGAGCAGTTCTTC
j_gene: TRBJ1-3; len: 18; abundance: NA; d_gene: NA; v_gene: TRBV3-1; CDR3aa: CASSQERASTFSGNTIYF; CDR3nt: TGTGCCAGCAGCCAAGAAAGGGCCTCAACCTTCTCGGGAAACACCATATATTTT
j_gene: TRBJ2-7; len: 16; abundance: many; d_gene: NA; v_gene: TRBV7-8; CDR3aa: CASSQTTAFLSYEQYF; CDR3nt: TGTGCCAGCAGCCAGACAACCGCATTTCTCTCCTACGAGCAGTACTTC
j_gene: TRBJ2-7; len: 13; abundance: few; d_gene: NA; v_gene: TRBV2; CDR3aa: CASSDRGWDEQYF; CDR3nt: TGTGCCAGCAGTGACAGGGGTTGGGACGAGCAGTACTTC